This TCR beta chain appears in the sequencing data of a study of shared clonotypes between healthy human individuals (dated by TCRdb to 2018 to 2021). Background on the whole study: A few men and a couple of women, aged 18 to 49 years, made up the cohort. Per donor, three plates each were used for CD4 naive and CD4 memory, two for CD8 naive, and one for CD8 memory. Blood TCR repertoires of roughly five healthy adults were deeply sequenced to estimate repertoire size and the extent of clonotype sharing between individuals. To increase sequencing depth and limit assay-specific biases, different laboratories used diverse techniques to prepare libraries and sequence TCR repertoires. Each donor's leukapheresis produced roughly between about 0.8 and 8.9 billion PBMCs. What the study reported, not specific to this receptor: Higher generation probabilities were observed for clonotypes shared by all four sorted-subset donors than for non-shared clonotypes. Based on pairwise subsampling, the degree of clonotype sharing among donors was expected to be affected by sequencing depth. Because the study included a small number of donors, the genetic and exposure-history diversity represented was limited. Naive subsets generally had larger estimated clonotype richness than memory subsets did. Sampling was restricted to blood, and TCR repertoires in tissues likely differ from the TCR repertoires found in blood. Rarefaction of sorted-subset datasets indicated incomplete sequencing despite the large sequencing depth. Sharing across several donors was observed for around 5% of naive CD4, about 3.2% of naive CD8, about 2.3% of memory CD4, and about 0.39% of memory CD8 clonotypes.

To note about this clone: Its specific antigen is unknown. The input lacks base qualities; no much larger clone sits a single base away.

The donors were healthy, HIV-negative adults who had no recently reported acute infections or vaccinations. Every donor was a Caucasian adult living in Nashville, Tennessee, USA. Magnetic negative selection was used to enrich CD4+ T cells, after which naive cells were positively selected on CD45RA and the negative fraction became the memory subset. Blood was collected by leukapheresis, and PBMCs were isolated by Ficoll-Histopaque density gradient centrifugation and then cryopreserved in liquid nitrogen vapor phase. Analytical flow cytometry was used to check the purity and quantity of every magnetically sorted T cell population. From each sorted fraction, genomic DNA was isolated and quantified by UV absorbance on a Nanodrop 2000c. V lost 4 bases and J lost 6 bases; the stretch between them is 21 bases long. There are 16 amino acids in the CDR3, from cysteine to phenylalanine inclusive. Just CDR3 DNA is preserved here, 48 bases in frame from base 1. As encoded in the germline V gene, CDR1 is LGHNA while CDR2 is YSLEER.

Using the deep immunoSEQ assay, multiplex PCR amplified TCR CDR3 regions from genomic DNA. Extracted genomic DNA from each cell subset was distributed evenly across all wells of several immunoSEQ 96-well plates, and each plate was treated as a replicate. Each replicate PCR for sorted subsets received about 220 ng genomic DNA, equal to some 32,000 T cell genomes. Purified libraries were quantified with a Qubit 3.0 fluorometer, sized on a Bioanalyzer 2100, and re-quantified with the KAPA Library Quantification kit. A separate single-read 150-cycle Illumina NextSeq 550 flow cell was used to sequence each immunoSEQ 96-well plate. Per the original workflow: Because only junctional sequences without quality scores were contained in the immunoSEQ output, filtering matching that applied to full-length reads could not be performed. To assign V/J genes and CDR3, sequences were annotated against IMGT germline references using PyIR, a Python wrapper for IgBLAST v1.9. Reads with weak V/J assignments (E-value above 1e-6), missing CDR3, stop codons, out-of-frame junctions, or ambiguous translated residues were removed. V3J clonotypes were defined as sequences sharing an identical inferred V gene, J gene, and CDR3 amino acid sequence. Percentage overlap between repertoires was computed as shared unique clonotypes divided by the size of the smaller repertoire. Three approaches were used to assess repertoire richness: RTK rarefaction, the Chao1 estimator, and Recon v2.1 estimates of unobserved clonotypes. Generation probabilities for all TCRbeta clonotypes obtained by the gDNA method from several donors were computed using OLGA. Held by TCRdb, this immuneACCESS table contains in-frame sequences only and omits some clones. Under half of the omission traces to an unresolved V gene where checked; the cause of the rest is unknown. D and trimming come from the DNA, and the V and J calls and clone size come from that table. The sample profile shows 2,500,000 or so clones; around 92% of them were found once. The top ten clonotypes cover 0.37% of the sample.

The source is a man aged 18 to 29 in good health. Some clones in this sample may be carry-over from other donors' samples. Material for sequencing was naive CD4+ T cells from PBMCs. The sample's cell subset or site label, in plain terms: CD45RA+ positively selected. The sequence links TRBV4-3 to TRBJ1-1; 6 matching bases give a weak D call of TRBD1. Here the CDR3 is given as CASSLNPPGASAEAFF. The DNA sequence is TGCGCCAGCAGCCTAAACCCCCCGGGGGCAAGCGCTGAAGCTTTCTTT.